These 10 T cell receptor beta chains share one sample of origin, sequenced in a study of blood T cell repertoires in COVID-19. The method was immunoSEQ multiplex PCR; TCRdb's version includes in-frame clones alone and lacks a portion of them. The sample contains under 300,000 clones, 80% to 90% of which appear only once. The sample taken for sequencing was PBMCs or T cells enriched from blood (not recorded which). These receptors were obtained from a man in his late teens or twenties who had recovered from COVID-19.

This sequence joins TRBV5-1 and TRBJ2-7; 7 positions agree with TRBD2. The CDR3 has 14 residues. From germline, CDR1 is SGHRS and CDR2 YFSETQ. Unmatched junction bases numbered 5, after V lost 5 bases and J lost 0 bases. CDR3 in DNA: TGCGCCAGCAGGCCTGGGACTACCTCCTACGAGCAGTACTTC. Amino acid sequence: CASRPGTTSYEQYF.

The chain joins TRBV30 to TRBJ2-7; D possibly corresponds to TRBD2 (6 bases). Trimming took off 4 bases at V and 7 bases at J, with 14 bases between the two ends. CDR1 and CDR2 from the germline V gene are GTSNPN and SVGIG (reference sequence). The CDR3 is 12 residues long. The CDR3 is CAWTDDGGEQYF. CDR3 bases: TGTGCCTGGACCGACGACGGGGGTGAGCAGTACTTC.

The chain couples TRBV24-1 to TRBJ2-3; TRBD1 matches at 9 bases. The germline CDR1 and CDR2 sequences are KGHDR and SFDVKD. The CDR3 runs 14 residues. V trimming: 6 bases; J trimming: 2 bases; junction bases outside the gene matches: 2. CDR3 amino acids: CATSRTGDTDTQYF. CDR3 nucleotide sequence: TGTGCCACCAGTCGGACAGGGGACACAGATACGCAGTATTTT.

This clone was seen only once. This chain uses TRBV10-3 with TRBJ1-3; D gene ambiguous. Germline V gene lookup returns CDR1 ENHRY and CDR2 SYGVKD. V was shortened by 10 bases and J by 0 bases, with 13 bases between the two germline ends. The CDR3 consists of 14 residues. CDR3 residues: CATVPGSSGNTIYF. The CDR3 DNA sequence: TGTGCCACCGTCCCCGGGAGCTCTGGAAACACCATATATTTT.

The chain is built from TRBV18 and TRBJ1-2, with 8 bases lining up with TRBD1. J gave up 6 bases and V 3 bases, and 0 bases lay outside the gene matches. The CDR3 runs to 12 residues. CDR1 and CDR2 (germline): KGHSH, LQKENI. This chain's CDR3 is CASSPDRDGYTF. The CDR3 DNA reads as TGTGCCAGCTCACCGGACAGGGATGGCTACACCTTC.

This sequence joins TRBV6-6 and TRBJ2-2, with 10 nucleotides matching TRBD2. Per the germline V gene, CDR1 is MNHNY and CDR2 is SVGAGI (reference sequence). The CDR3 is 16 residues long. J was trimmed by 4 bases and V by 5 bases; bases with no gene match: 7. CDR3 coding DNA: TGTGCCAGCAGTACCCCTAGCGGGGGACCCACCGGGGAGCTGTTTTTT. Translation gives CASSTPSGGPTGELFF.

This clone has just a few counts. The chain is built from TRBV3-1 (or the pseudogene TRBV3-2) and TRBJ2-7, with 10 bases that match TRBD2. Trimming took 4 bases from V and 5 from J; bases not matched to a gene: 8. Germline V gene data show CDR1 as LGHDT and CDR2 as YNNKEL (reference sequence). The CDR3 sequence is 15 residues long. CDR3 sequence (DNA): TGTGCCAGCAGCCGATCGGGACTAGCGAGGGACGAGCAGTACTTC. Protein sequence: CASSRSGLARDEQYF.

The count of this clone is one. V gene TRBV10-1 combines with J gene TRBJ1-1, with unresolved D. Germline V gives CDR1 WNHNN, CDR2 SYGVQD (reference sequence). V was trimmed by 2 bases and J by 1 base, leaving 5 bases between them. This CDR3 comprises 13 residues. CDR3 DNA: TGCGCCAGCAGTGAGACGGGGAACACTGAAGCTTTCTTT. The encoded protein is CASSETGNTEAFF.

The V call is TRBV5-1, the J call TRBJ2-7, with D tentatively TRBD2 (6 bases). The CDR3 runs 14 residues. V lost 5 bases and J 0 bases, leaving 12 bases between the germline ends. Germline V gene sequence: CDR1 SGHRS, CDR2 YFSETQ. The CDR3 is CASRGEDISYEQYF. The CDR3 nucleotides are TGCGCCAGCAGGGGGGAGGACATCTCCTACGAGCAGTACTTC.

CDR3 bases: TGTGCCAGCAGCTTAAGAAGGGGCAACACTGAAGCTTTCTTT. Amino acids: CASSLRRGNTEAFF. The rearrangement links TRBV7-2 to TRBJ1-1, with a weak D call TRBD1 (5 bases). The V gene lost 2 bases and the J gene lost 2 bases, with 9 bases spanning the gap. The CDR3 runs 14 residues. The germline V gene encodes CDR1 SGHTA and CDR2 FQGNSA. Variable domain in full (rest from reference TRBV7-2 and TRBJ1-1): GAGVSQSPSNKVTEKGKDVELRCDPISGHTALYWYRQSLGQGLEFLIYFQGNSAPDKSGLPSDRFSAERTGGSVSTLTIQRTQQEDSAVYLCASSLRRGNTEAFFGQGTRLTVV.